This T cell receptor beta chain was sequenced in a study of blood T cell repertoires in COVID-19. Original handling: Reference gene primer amplification gave nucleated cell count estimates. Sequencing used immunoSEQ multiplex PCR; TCRdb keeps in-frame clones, though not all of them. D and trimming were read from the DNA, whereas the V and J calls and clone size are those reported in that table. The sample records about 69,000 clones, roughly 79% being singletons. With V trimmed by 6 bases and J by 1 base, 4 bases remained unmatched. CDR1 LNHDA and CDR2 SQIVND come from the germline V gene (reference sequence). The CDR3 extends over 15 amino acids.

The sample was peripheral blood. The chain recombines TRBV19 with TRBJ1-4; TRBD1 matches 8 bases. This sequence was found in a human donor in a cohort sampled during active COVID-19. The CDR3 loop reads CASSLDRGTNEKLFF. The CDR3 coding sequence is TGTGCCAGTAGCTTAGACAGGGGAACTAATGAAAAACTGTTTTTT.